What follows is one T cell receptor beta chain and its context. The antigen is not known. These data belong to a study of human T cells and chemical hapten exposure. Study details: Skin on the upper inner arm, around 2 cm by around 2 cm in size, was sensitized with 2% DPC. The upper back received 0.01% DPC by patch testing, with results read at 6 days.

Time point in this sample: patch test 3, about 24 weeks after DPC sensitization. As to treatment: therapeutic diphenylcyclopropenone sensitization with weekly scalp DPC. Overall study findings and caveats: Patch test score showed a positive correlation with PT1 expanded TCR counts.

Unique molecular identifiers were linked by the library to individual cDNA molecules. TCRdb reprocessed the RACE reads via MiXCR and lists one record per CDR3 protein. This sample has about 190,000 distinct CDR3 sequences; under 30% occur once, and the top ten carry approximately 2.3%. Germline values: CDR1 DFQATT, CDR2 SNEGSKA (reference sequence). J lost 0 bases, V lost 2 bases, and 5 bases had no gene match. The CDR3 is 15 amino acids. The chain has TRBV20-1 and TRBJ1-2; 8 bases map to TRBD1. The sample was whole blood, taken in connection with sensitization to the hapten diphenylcyclopropenone (DPC). This TCR came from a woman between 40 and 50 years old with alopecia areata. Some clones in this sample may be carry-over from other donors' samples. CDR3 sequence (DNA): TGCAGTGCTAGACCGACAGGGGCAACTAACTATGGCTACACCTTC. Translation: CSARPTGATNYGYTF.